The 29 T cell receptor beta chains listed next were all sequenced from one sample in a study of OX40 agonist ivuxolimab in advanced cancers. TCRdb keeps only in-frame clones here, not all; method: immunoSEQ multiplex PCR. The profile shows over 70,000 clones, roughly 89% of them singletons. The sample consisted of CD4+ or CD8+ T cells sorted from blood, taken in a trial of the OX40 agonist ivuxolimab. The source is an adult with an advanced solid tumor such as melanoma, head and neck, liver or kidney cancer.

V is TRBV4-3 and J is TRBJ2-1; D is unresolved. CDR3 length: 14 residues. Germline CDR1 and CDR2: LGHNA and YSLEER. V was shortened by 0 bases and J by 4 bases, with 7 bases between the two germline ends. CDR3 bases: TGCGCCAGCAGCCAAGATGATAGATACAATGAGCAGTTCTTC. Translated: CASSQDDRYNEQFF.

The chain uses TRBV4-1 and TRBJ1-6, with D perhaps matching TRBD1 (6 bases). Trimming removed 4 bases from V and 4 bases from J, with 11 bases in between. The germline gives CDR1 MGHRA, CDR2 YSYEKL. CDR3 length: 15 residues. The CDR3 region has the DNA TGCGCCAGCAGCCTAAGGACAGCTTATAATTCACCCCTCCACTTT. Residues: CASSLRTAYNSPLHF.

The chain carries TRBV9 and TRBJ2-5, with 8 bases that match TRBD2. Germline CDR1 and CDR2: SGDLS and YYNGEE. The CDR3 is made up of 15 amino acids. Trimming took 4 bases from V and 5 from J; bases not matched to a gene: 10. The CDR3 DNA reads as TGTGCCAGCAGCCCATTTAGCGGGACGGGGGAGACCCAGTACTTC. It codes for CASSPFSGTGETQYF.

The rearrangement uses TRBV5-5 and TRBJ1-4; D ambiguous. The CDR3 sequence is 13 residues long. Germline V gives CDR1 SGHKS, CDR2 YYEKEE (reference sequence). V shed 4 bases and J shed 5 bases, with 9 bases lying between them. The CDR3 coding sequence is TGTGCCAGCAGCGTCGGGCAAAATGAAAAACTGTTTTTT. It codes for CASSVGQNEKLFF.

The chain has TRBV15 and TRBJ1-6; no reliable D call. This CDR3 comprises 15 residues. Germline V CDR1 and CDR2: LNHNV, YYDKDF (reference sequence). Trimming stripped 1 base from V and 5 bases from J, with 9 bases between. As DNA, the CDR3 is TGTGCCACCAGCAGAGGCGGCATGAATAATTCACCCCTCCACTTT. Translating gives CATSRGGMNNSPLHF.

The chain joins TRBV27 to TRBJ2-5; D ambiguous. The V end lost 8 bases, the J end lost 1 base, and 17 bases lay between the germline ends. Germline V gene lookup returns CDR1 MNHEY and CDR2 SMNVEV (reference sequence). This CDR3 spans 15 amino acids. In nucleotides, the CDR3 is TGTGCCAGCCTCCTACCGACACTAATCCAAGAGACCCAGTACTTC. This sequence encodes CASLLPTLIQETQYF.

The genes are TRBV19 and TRBJ2-3, with no clear D. The CDR3 runs to 11 residues. The germline V and J ends were trimmed by 9 bases and 2 bases, with 6 bases remaining between them. Germline CDR1 reads LNHDA; CDR2 reads SQIVND (reference sequence). The CDR3 nucleotides are TGTGCCAGCGCTAACACAGATACGCAGTATTTT. Translated: CASANTDTQYF.

The rearrangement links TRBV2 to TRBJ2-7; D possibly corresponds to TRBD1 (6 bases). Per the germline V gene, CDR1 is SNHLY and CDR2 is FYNNEI. The V gene lost 4 bases and the J gene lost 3 bases, with 7 bases spanning the gap. This CDR3 is built from 12 residues. This chain's CDR3 is CASSAQGYEQYF. The CDR3 DNA is TGTGCCAGCAGTGCACAGGGCTACGAGCAGTACTTC.

This chain links TRBV5-1 with TRBJ2-5; D unresolved. V was trimmed by 0 bases and J by 5 bases, leaving 8 bases between them. Germline CDR1 and CDR2: SGHRS and YFSETQ. CDR3 length: 13 residues. CDR3 bases: TGCGCCAGCAGCTTGGGGGTGGAGGAGACCCAGTACTTC. This codes for CASSLGVEETQYF. The full variable domain, its missing parts supplied by reference TRBV5-1 and TRBJ2-5, is KAGVTQTPRYLIKTRGQQVTLSCSPISGHRSVSWYQQTPGQGLQFLFEYFSETQRNKGNFPGRFSGRQFSNSRSEMNVSTLELGDSALYLCASSLGVEETQYFGPGTRLLVL.

J is TRBJ2-2 and V is TRBV10-1; D is unclear. The germline CDR1 and CDR2 sequences are WNHNN and SYGVQD (reference sequence). V was pared by 0 bases and J by 1 base, with 3 bases between. The CDR3 consists of 14 residues. The CDR3 bases are TGCGCCAGCAGTGAGTCGATGAACACCGGGGAGCTGTTTTTT. As protein: CASSESMNTGELFF.

The chain recombines TRBV5-8 with TRBJ1-2, with TRBD1 matching 10 bases. Germline V gene sequence: CDR1 SGHTS, CDR2 YDEGEE. This CDR3 contains 15 residues. The V gene end was trimmed by 4 bases and the J gene end by 6 bases; junction bases not matched to a gene: 9. CDR3 bases: TGTGCCAGCAGCCCTGACAGGGGGCGCTTGCATGGCTACACCTTC. Residues: CASSPDRGRLHGYTF.

V and J are TRBV6-5 and TRBJ2-5, with 10 bases matching TRBD1. The germline CDR1 and CDR2 sequences are MNHEY and SVGAGI. This CDR3 is 15 amino acids long. The trim removed 0 bases at V and 11 bases at J, leaving 9 bases unmatched. The DNA for the CDR3 is TGTGCCAGCAGTTACTCGCCCAGGACAGGGGGGGAGCAGTACTTC. Protein: CASSYSPRTGGEQYF.

V gene TRBV30 combines with J gene TRBJ1-2, with TRBD1 identical over 9 bases. The V segment lost 1 base and the J segment 6 bases; nucleotides outside the gene matches: 3. Germline values: CDR1 GTSNPN, CDR2 SVGIG (reference sequence). The CDR3 has 13 amino acids. CDR3 sequence: CAWSAGTGNGYTF. Written as DNA, the CDR3 is TGTGCCTGGAGTGCGGGGACAGGGAATGGCTACACCTTC.

CDR3 in DNA: TGTGCCAGCAGCTTAGATCGGGGGGGGAGCTATGGCTACACCTTC. It encodes CASSLDRGGSYGYTF. This sequence joins TRBV11-2 and TRBJ1-2, with D possibly being TRBD1 (5 bases). The CDR3 contains 15 residues. CDR1 and CDR2 (germline): SGHAT, FQNNGV. V gave up 0 bases and J gave up 4 bases, with 12 bases separating them.

The V and J genes are TRBV12-2 and TRBJ2-7; the table's TRBD2 call for D was not verified on the DNA. TRBV12-2 is marked as a pseudogene. This CDR3 comprises 16 residues. CDR3 DNA: TGTGCAAGTCGCCCTAGGGGGAGGGAGAGGTCCTACGAGCAGTACTTC. Encoded protein: CASRPRGRERSYEQYF.

This clone is deemed medium-sized. The CDR3 DNA is TGTGCCAGCACCCTGCAGGGGCCCGGTGAAGCTTTCTTT. Protein sequence: CASTLQGPGEAFF. The chain combines TRBV28 with TRBJ1-1, with D possibly TRBD1 on 6 matching bases. The germline V and J ends were trimmed by 7 bases and 7 bases, with 16 bases remaining between them. The germline V gene encodes CDR1 MDHEN and CDR2 SYDVKM. The CDR3 contains 13 residues.

This chain links TRBV19 with TRBJ2-5; D remains unclear. Trimming cost V 4 bases and J 4 bases, with 10 bases left between them. The CDR3 has 13 amino acids. CDR1 and CDR2 (germline): LNHDA, SQIVND (reference sequence). Written as DNA, the CDR3 is TGTGCCAGTAGTAAGGACCTGTTAGAGACCCAGTACTTC. Protein sequence: CASSKDLLETQYF.

The J gene is TRBJ1-1, the V gene TRBV19; D call uncertain. V dropped 4 bases and J dropped 5 bases, with 14 bases sitting between them. The CDR3 totals 14 residues. Germline-derived CDR1 and CDR2 are LNHDA and SQIVND (reference sequence). The CDR3 region is CASSTHSERTEAFF. CDR3 DNA sequence: TGTGCCAGTAGTACCCATTCTGAACGGACTGAAGCTTTCTTT.

V is TRBV25-1 and J is TRBJ1-4; possibly TRBD1 for D (5 bases). The germline V gene encodes CDR1 MGHDK and CDR2 SYGVNS. Trimming shortened V by 3 bases and J by 6 bases, and 8 bases separated the two germline ends. The length of the CDR3 is 13 residues. DNA for the CDR3: TGTGCCAGCAGTGAGGGGGGAGATGAAAAACTGTTTTTT. Residues: CASSEGGDEKLFF.

The chain has TRBV2 and TRBJ2-7; D remains ambiguous. Germline CDR1 is SNHLY and CDR2 is FYNNEI. V was clipped by 1 base and J by 4 bases, with 8 bases between them. The CDR3 is made up of 13 amino acids. CDR3 in amino acids: CASSEGVGYEQYF. As DNA, the CDR3 is TGTGCCAGCAGTGAAGGGGTGGGGTACGAGCAGTACTTC. The complete variable domain, with remaining parts taken from reference TRBV2 and TRBJ2-7, reads EPEVTQTPSHQVTQMGQEVILRCVPISNHLYFYWYRQILGQKVEFLVSFYNNEISEKSEIFDDQFSVERPDGSNFTLKIRSTKLEDSAMYFCASSEGVGYEQYFGPGTRLTVT.

V and J are TRBV19 and TRBJ1-5, with 7 bases matching TRBD1. The CDR3 runs to 15 residues. CDR1 is LNHDA, CDR2 SQIVND, per germline (reference sequence). V lost 6 bases to trimming and J lost 0 bases; unmatched junction nucleotides: 5. DNA of the CDR3: TGTGCCAGTAGACAACAGGGGAATAGCAATCAGCCCCAGCATTTT. It codes for CASRQQGNSNQPQHF.

The chain couples TRBV2 to TRBJ2-6; D remains ambiguous. V was cut by 7 bases and J by 4 bases, with 11 bases left in between. CDR3 length: 14 amino acids. CDR1 is SNHLY and CDR2 is FYNNEI in the germline V gene. CDR3 region: CASKERWGANVLTF. In DNA form, the CDR3 reads TGTGCCAGCAAGGAAAGGTGGGGGGCCAACGTCCTGACTTTC.

This chain uses TRBV5-6 with TRBJ1-6; D is unclear. The germline V gene encodes CDR1 SGHDT and CDR2 YYEEEE. This CDR3 has 16 residues. Trimming cost V 0 bases and J 0 bases, with 7 bases left between them. Here the CDR3 reads CASSLVSSSYNSPLHF. In nucleotides, the CDR3 is TGTGCCAGCAGCTTGGTCTCGAGCTCCTATAATTCACCCCTCCACTTT.

The rearrangement uses TRBV30 and TRBJ1-3, with D maybe TRBD1 (5 bases). Germline CDR1 is GTSNPN and CDR2 is SVGIG (reference sequence). V was pared by 8 bases and J by 5 bases, with 7 bases between. The CDR3 runs 10 residues. CDR3 sequence: CAADRNTIYF. In DNA form, the CDR3 reads TGTGCCGCGGACAGAAACACCATATATTTT. Filled out from reference TRBV30 and TRBJ1-3, the complete variable domain reads SQTIHQWPATLVQPVGSPLSLECTVEGTSNPNLYWYRQAAGRGLQLLFYSVGIGQISSEVPQNLSASRPQDRQFILSSKKLLLSDSGFYLCAADRNTIYFGEGSWLTVV.

This chain connects TRBV29-1 to TRBJ2-7; TRBD1 is a possible D gene (5 bases). CDR1 is SQVTM and CDR2 is ANQGSEA in the germline V gene. Trimming stripped 3 bases from V and 3 bases from J, with 15 bases between. The CDR3 length is 14 residues. CDR3 bases: TGCAGCGTTGACTATGGGTATCAGGGCTACGAGCAGTACTTC. Translating it yields CSVDYGYQGYEQYF.

V is TRBV5-6 and J is TRBJ1-1; maybe TRBD1 (5 bases). The germline gives CDR1 SGHDT, CDR2 YYEEEE. The V and J ends lost 1 base and 4 bases respectively, with 14 bases between them. CDR3 size: 15 residues. This CDR3 is CASSLIRGGSTEAFF. For the CDR3, the DNA is TGTGCCAGCAGCTTGATAAGGGGCGGAAGCACTGAAGCTTTCTTT.

The table lists this clone with a few counts. The chain combines TRBV29-1 with TRBJ1-1; D is ambiguous. The V end was cut by 6 bases, the J end by 0 bases, with 8 bases between. The CDR3 consists of 12 residues. Germline-derived CDR1 and CDR2 are SQVTM and ANQGSEA. The CDR3 DNA sequence: TGCAGCGTCCGGGCACTGAACACTGAAGCTTTCTTT. Protein: CSVRALNTEAFF.

To note about this clone: Germline and junction disagree at one end, which may indicate a read error. This chain uses TRBV6-6 with TRBJ1-1; 12 nucleotides align to TRBD1. The CDR3 has 15 amino acids. CDR1 is MNHNY and CDR2 is SVGAGI in the germline V gene (reference sequence). The CDR3 nucleotides are TGTGCCAGCAGTCACTCCCCGGGACAGGGGGCGCTGGCTTTCTTT. As protein: CASSHSPGQGALAFF.

In regard to this clone: This same CDR3 is encoded by further DNA sequences in the sample. The V and J genes are TRBV5-4 and TRBJ2-7, with no clear D. CDR1 and CDR2 (germline): SGHNT, YYREEE (reference sequence). The V end was cut by 0 bases, the J end by 3 bases, with 7 bases between. CDR3 length: 13 residues. CDR3 nucleotides: TGTGCCAGCAGCTTGGTGGGTAGCTACGAGCAGTACTTC. Translation: CASSLVGSYEQYF.